These T cell receptor beta chains were read from a single sample in a study of CD8 T cells in Susac syndrome. TCRdb fed the immunoSEQ multiplex PCR reads into MiXCR, producing one record per CDR3 protein. The sample holds roughly 60,000 distinct CDR3 sequences, over 85% seen once. Sequenced sample: CD8+ T cells from PBMCs. The receptors stem from a human donor in good health. Both conserved end residues are trimmed from each CDR3. Rows give clone size only sometimes, using once, few, many, or a class for an expanded clone.

>TRBV27|.|TRBJ2-3
ASSFGPNSDTQY
>TRBV6-2/TRBV6-3|.|TRBJ2-3
ASSYSIQSKGRDTDTQY
>TRBV2|.|TRBJ2-7
ARVTRLGEQY
>TRBV2|.|TRBJ2-1
ASSFGSGGLREQF
>TRBV19|few|TRBJ2-7
ASSISGSPAHEQY
>TRBV20-1|.|TRBJ1-5
SALDSTNQPQH
>TRBV7-9|.|TRBJ2-1
ASSLNGLAIHNEQF
>TRBV27|.|TRBJ2-7
ASSSARGQVYEQY
>TRBV13|.|TRBJ2-1
ASSFGLHGSYNEQF
>TRBV28|.|TRBJ2-7
ASRDGLADSYEQY
>TRBV5-1|.|TRBJ2-3
ASSLEGLAGGFSPTDTQY
>TRBV19|.|TRBJ2-1
ASRRQGYNEQF
>TRBV6-6|.|TRBJ2-5
ASSPDVETQY
>TRBV7-9|.|TRBJ2-3
ASSSYRDRSTDTQY
>TRBV3-1|.|TRBJ2-7
ASSQGTGGYEQY
>TRBV12-3/TRBV12-4|.|TRBJ2-3
ASSLNYPSTDTQY
>TRBV11-2|.|TRBJ2-5
ASSPVTGVREETQY
>TRBV4-1|.|TRBJ2-5
ASSQRQGQETQY
>TRBV7-9|once|TRBJ2-1
ASSLGLDRNYNEQF
>TRBV5-4|.|TRBJ2-7
ASSSGTGDEQY
>TRBV3-1|.|TRBJ1-2
ASMGQNYGYT
>TRBV19|.|TRBJ2-1
ASQLYNEQF
>TRBV10-2|once|TRBJ2-7
ASSTQGFSYEQY
>TRBV12-3/TRBV12-4|.|TRBJ2-1
ASSKGQVNNEQF
>TRBV6-2/TRBV6-3|.|TRBJ2-3
ASSWSKTSGTDTQY
>TRBV4-1|once|TRBJ2-1
ASSQEGRQGSSYNEQF
>TRBV19|.|TRBJ1-1
ASSNSGVNTEAF
>TRBV3-1|.|TRBJ1-1
ASKGQGATEAF
>TRBV29-1|once|TRBJ2-7
SVEVVNEQY
>TRBV29-1|.|TRBJ2-7
SVEFGAYEQY
>TRBV20-1|.|TRBJ2-7
SASDGGTGGNEQY
>TRBV6-5|.|TRBJ2-7
ASSYQPSYEQY
>TRBV28|.|TRBJ2-7
ASSSHGTGDPYEQY
>TRBV11-2|.|TRBJ2-5
ASIQGGQETQY
>TRBV6-5|.|TRBJ2-1
ASSYAGGSGGAYNEQF
>TRBV7-3|once|TRBJ1-2
ASSLPPGPQYGYT
>TRBV6-5|once|TRBJ2-5
ASSYDRGLKTQY
>TRBV5-4|.|TRBJ1-1
ASSRDRPDGGMNTEAF